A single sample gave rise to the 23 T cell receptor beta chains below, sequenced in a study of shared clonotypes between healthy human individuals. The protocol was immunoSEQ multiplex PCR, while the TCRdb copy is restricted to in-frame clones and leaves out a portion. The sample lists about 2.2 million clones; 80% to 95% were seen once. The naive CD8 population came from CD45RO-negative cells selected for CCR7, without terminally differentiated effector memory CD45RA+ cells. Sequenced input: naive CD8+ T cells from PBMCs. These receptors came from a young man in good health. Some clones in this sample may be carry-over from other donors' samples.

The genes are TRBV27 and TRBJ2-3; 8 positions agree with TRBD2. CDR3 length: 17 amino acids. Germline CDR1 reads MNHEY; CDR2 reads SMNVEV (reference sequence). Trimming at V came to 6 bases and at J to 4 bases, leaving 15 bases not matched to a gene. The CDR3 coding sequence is TGTGCCAGCAGCGACTTGACACTAGCGGTTGGGGCAGATACGCAGTATTTT. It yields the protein CASSDLTLAVGADTQYF.

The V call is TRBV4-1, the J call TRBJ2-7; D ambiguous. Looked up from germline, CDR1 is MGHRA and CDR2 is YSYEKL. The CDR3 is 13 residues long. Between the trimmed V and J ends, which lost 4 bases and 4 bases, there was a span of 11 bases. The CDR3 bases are TGCGCCAGCAGCCCCTGGGTGTTATACGAGCAGTACTTC. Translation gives CASSPWVLYEQYF.

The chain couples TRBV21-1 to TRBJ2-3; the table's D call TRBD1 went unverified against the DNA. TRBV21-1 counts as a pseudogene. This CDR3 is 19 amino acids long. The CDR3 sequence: CASSKVIVSRNRGRDTQYF. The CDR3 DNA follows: TGTGCCAGCAGCAAAGTTATAGTTAGCAGGAACAGGGGGCGGGATACGCAGTATTTT.

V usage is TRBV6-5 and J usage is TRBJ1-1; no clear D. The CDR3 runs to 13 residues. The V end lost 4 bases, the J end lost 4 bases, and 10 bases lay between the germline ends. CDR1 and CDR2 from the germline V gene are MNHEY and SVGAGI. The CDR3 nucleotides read TGTGCCAGCAGTTGGGCAGTTGCCACTGAAGCTTTCTTT. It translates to CASSWAVATEAFF.

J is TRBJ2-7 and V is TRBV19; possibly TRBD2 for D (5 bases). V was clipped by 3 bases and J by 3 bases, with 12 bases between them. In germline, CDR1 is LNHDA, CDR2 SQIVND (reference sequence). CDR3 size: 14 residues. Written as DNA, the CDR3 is TGTGCCAGTAGTATCCGGCTAGCCGGCTACGAGCAGTACTTC. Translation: CASSIRLAGYEQYF.

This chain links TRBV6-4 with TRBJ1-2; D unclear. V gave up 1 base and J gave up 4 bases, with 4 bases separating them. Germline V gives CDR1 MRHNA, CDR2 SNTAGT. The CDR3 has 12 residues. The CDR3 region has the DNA TGTGCCAGCAGTGACTTTTTCTATGGCTACACCTTC. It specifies CASSDFFYGYTF.

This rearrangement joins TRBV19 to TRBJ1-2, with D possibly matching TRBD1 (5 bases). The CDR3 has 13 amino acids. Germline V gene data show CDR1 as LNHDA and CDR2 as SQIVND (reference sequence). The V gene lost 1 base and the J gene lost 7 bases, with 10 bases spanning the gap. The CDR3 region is CASSIGSGVGYTF. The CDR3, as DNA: TGTGCCAGTAGTATAGGGTCGGGGGTTGGCTACACCTTC.

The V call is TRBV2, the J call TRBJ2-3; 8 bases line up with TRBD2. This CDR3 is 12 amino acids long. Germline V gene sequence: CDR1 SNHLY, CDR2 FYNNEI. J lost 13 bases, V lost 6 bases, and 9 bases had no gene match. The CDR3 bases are TGTGCCAGCAGGACTAGCGCGCAAAAGGAGTATTTT. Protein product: CASRTSAQKEYF.

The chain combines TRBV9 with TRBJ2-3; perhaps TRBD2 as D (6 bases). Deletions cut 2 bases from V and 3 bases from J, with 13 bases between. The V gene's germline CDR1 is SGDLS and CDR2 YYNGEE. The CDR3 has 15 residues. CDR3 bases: TGTGCCAGCAGCGTTCGGGGGAGTAGGACAGATACGCAGTATTTT. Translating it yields CASSVRGSRTDTQYF.

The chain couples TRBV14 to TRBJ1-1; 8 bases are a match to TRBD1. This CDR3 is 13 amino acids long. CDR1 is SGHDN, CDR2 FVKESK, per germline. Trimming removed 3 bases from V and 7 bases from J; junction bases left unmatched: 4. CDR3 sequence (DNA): TGTGCCAGCAGCCATCGACAGGGGCTTGAAGCTTTCTTT. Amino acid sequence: CASSHRQGLEAFF.

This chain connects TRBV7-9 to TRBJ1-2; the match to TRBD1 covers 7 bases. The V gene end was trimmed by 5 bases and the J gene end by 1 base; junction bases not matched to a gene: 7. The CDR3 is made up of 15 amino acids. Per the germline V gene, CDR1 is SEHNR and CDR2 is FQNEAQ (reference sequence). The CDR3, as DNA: TGTGCCAGCAGCGAAGGGACAGAACTTAACTATGGCTACACCTTC. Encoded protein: CASSEGTELNYGYTF.

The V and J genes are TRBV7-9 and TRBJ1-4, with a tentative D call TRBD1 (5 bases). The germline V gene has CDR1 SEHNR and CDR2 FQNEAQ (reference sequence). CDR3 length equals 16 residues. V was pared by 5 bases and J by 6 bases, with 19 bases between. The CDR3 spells CASSPLGTSDDEKLFF. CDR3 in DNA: TGTGCCAGCAGCCCCCTAGGGACGTCCGATGATGAAAAACTGTTTTTT.

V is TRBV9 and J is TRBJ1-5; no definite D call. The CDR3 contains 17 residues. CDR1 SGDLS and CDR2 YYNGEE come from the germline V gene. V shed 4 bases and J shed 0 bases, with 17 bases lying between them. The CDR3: CASSPSGDRTSNQPQHF. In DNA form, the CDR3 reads TGTGCCAGCAGCCCCAGCGGGGATAGAACTAGCAATCAGCCCCAGCATTTT.

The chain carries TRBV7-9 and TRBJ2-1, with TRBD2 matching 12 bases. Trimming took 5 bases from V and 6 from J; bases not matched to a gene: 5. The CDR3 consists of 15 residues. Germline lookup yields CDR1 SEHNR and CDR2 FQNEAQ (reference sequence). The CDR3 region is CASSPLAGGINEQFF. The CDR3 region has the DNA TGTGCCAGCAGCCCTCTAGCGGGGGGGATCAATGAGCAGTTCTTC.

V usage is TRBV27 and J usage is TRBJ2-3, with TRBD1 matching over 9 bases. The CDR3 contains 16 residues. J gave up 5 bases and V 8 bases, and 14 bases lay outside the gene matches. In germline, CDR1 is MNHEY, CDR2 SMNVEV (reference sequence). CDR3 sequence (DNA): TGTGCCAGCGGCGTCCTCGGGACAGGGCTAATAGATACGCAGTATTTT. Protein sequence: CASGVLGTGLIDTQYF.

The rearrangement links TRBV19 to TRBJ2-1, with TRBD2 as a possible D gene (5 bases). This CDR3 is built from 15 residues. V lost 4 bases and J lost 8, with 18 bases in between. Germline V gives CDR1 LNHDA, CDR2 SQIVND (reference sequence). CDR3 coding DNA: TGTGCCAGTAGTACTGGTCGGGGAAGGCACCATGAGCAGTTCTTC. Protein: CASSTGRGRHHEQFF.

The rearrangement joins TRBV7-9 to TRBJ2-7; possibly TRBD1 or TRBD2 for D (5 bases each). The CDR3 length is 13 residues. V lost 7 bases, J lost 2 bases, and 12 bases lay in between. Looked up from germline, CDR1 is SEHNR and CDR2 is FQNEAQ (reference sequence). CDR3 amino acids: CASTGTDPYEQYF. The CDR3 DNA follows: TGTGCCAGCACCGGGACGGATCCCTACGAGCAGTACTTC.

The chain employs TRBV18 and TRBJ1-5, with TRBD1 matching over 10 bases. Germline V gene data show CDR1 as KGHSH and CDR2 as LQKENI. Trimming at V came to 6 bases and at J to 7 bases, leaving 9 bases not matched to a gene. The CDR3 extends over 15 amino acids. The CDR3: CASSLDRGPGQPQHF. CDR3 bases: TGTGCCAGCTCCCTCGACAGGGGGCCCGGACAGCCCCAGCATTTT.

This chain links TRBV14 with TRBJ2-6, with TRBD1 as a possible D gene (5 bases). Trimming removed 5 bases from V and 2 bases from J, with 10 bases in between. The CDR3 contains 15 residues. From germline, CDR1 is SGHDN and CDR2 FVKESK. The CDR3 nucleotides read TGTGCCAGCAGCAAAACAGGTGCTGGGGCCAACGTCCTGACTTTC. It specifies CASSKTGAGANVLTF.

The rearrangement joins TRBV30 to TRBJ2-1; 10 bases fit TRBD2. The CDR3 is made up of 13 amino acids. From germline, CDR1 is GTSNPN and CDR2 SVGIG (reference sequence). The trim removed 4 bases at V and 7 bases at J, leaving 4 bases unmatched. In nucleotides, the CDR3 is TGTGCCTGGACGGGACTAGCGCAGAATGAGCAGTTCTTC. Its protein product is CAWTGLAQNEQFF.

This CDR3 is CSARGDPVEQYF. CDR3 in DNA: TGCAGCGCTCGGGGGGACCCGGTCGAGCAGTACTTC. The chain carries TRBV29-1 and TRBJ2-7; 7 positions match TRBD2. CDR1 is SQVTM and CDR2 is ANQGSEA in the germline V gene. The CDR3 contains 12 residues. The junction had 9 bases not matched to a gene; V was cut back by 7 bases and J by 6 bases.

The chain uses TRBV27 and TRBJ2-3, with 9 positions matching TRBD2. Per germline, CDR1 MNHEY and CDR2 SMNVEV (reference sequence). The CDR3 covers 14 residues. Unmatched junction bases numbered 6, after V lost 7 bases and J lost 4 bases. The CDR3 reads CASTRREGPDTQYF. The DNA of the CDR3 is TGTGCCAGCACGCGGCGGGAGGGTCCAGATACGCAGTATTTT.

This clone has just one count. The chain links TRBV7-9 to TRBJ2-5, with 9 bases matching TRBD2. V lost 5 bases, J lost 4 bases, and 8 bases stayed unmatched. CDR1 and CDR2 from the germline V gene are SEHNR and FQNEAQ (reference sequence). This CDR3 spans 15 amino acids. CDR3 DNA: TGTGCCAGCAGCGGCTGGCGGGAGGGTTCAGAGACCCAGTACTTC. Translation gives CASSGWREGSETQYF.